One sample yielded the 32 T cell receptor beta chains listed below, sequenced in a study of blood T cell repertoires in COVID-19. The data were produced by immunoSEQ multiplex PCR, yet TCRdb's version contains in-frame clones alone and is incomplete. The sample includes about 670,000 clones, around 89% of them seen just once. The sequencing input was peripheral blood. Receptors were obtained from a woman between 18 and 29 years old with acute or convalescent COVID-19.

This clone showed up just a few times. One end of the junction is discordant with germline, which a read error may explain. The chain uses TRBV6-1 and TRBJ1-3, with 7 bases aligning to TRBD1. Germline values: CDR1 MNHNS, CDR2 SASEGT. The CDR3 has 15 residues. CDR3 DNA: TGTGCCAGCAGAGAAGGGACAGCCTCTGGAAACACCATATATTTT. Amino acids: CASREGTASGNTIYF.

This clone was counted once. The chain joins TRBV5-1 to TRBJ1-1; maybe TRBD1 (5 bases). Germline CDR1 is SGHRS and CDR2 is YFSETQ. This CDR3 comprises 13 residues. V was clipped by 0 bases and J by 5 bases, with 8 bases between them. The DNA for the CDR3 is TGCGCCAGCAGCTTGGGACAGCCGACTGAAGCTTTCTTT. Its protein product is CASSLGQPTEAFF. Full variable domain (remainder filled in from reference TRBV5-1 and TRBJ1-1): KAGVTQTPRYLIKTRGQQVTLSCSPISGHRSVSWYQQTPGQGLQFLFEYFSETQRNKGNFPGRFSGRQFSNSRSEMNVSTLELGDSALYLCASSLGQPTEAFFGQGTRLTVV.

Notes on this clone: The identical CDR3 is also encoded by other nucleotide sequences in the sample. The J gene is TRBJ1-1, the V gene TRBV5-4; D is undetermined. V dropped 0 bases and J dropped 1 base, with 4 bases sitting between them. This CDR3 region has 13 residues. Germline CDR1 SGHNT, CDR2 YYREEE (reference sequence). DNA of the CDR3: TGTGCCAGCAGCTTGGATCGGAACACTGAAGCTTTCTTT. Amino acid sequence: CASSLDRNTEAFF.

This rearrangement joins TRBV20-1 to TRBJ1-4; D remains ambiguous. Germline V lookup: CDR1 DFQATT, CDR2 SNEGSKA (reference sequence). The V end lost 6 bases, the J end lost 5 bases, and 4 bases lay between the germline ends. This CDR3 has 10 residues. The CDR3 spells CSALNEKLFF. The CDR3 nucleotides are TGCAGTGCCCTAAATGAAAAACTGTTTTTT.

CDR3 nucleotide sequence: TGTGCCAGCAGCCCCCGGGAGGGCGTATATGGCTACACCTTC. Residues: CASSPREGVYGYTF. V gene TRBV5-4 combines with J gene TRBJ1-2, with D unclear. The CDR3 totals 14 residues. Germline values: CDR1 SGHNT, CDR2 YYREEE (reference sequence). Deletions cut 4 bases from V and 5 bases from J, with 15 bases between.

This clone appeared a single time. J is TRBJ2-1 and V is TRBV4-1; maybe TRBD2 (6 bases). Trimming removed 5 bases at V and 0 bases at J, with 14 bases between. The CDR3 has 16 amino acids. CDR1 MGHRA and CDR2 YSYEKL come from the germline V gene. In nucleotides, the CDR3 is TGCGCCAGCAGCTCGGGACTCTTGAGCTCCTACAATGAGCAGTTCTTC. Amino acid sequence: CASSSGLLSSYNEQFF.

The chain is built from TRBV5-4 and TRBJ1-2; tentative D call: TRBD1 (5 bases). The germline gives CDR1 SGHNT, CDR2 YYREEE (reference sequence). The V and J ends lost 5 bases and 7 bases respectively, with 21 bases between them. The CDR3 is made up of 15 amino acids. Here the CDR3 reads CASSTSRVTGGGYTF. CDR3 in DNA: TGTGCCAGCAGTACATCCCGGGTGACGGGGGGTGGCTACACCTTC.

This clone has just one count. This chain uses TRBV19 with TRBJ1-5; TRBD1 might be the D (6 bases). Looked up from germline, CDR1 is LNHDA and CDR2 is SQIVND (reference sequence). V lost 5 bases and J 4 bases, leaving 15 bases between the germline ends. This CDR3 contains 15 residues. CDR3 in amino acids: CASSSFDRQNQPQHF. The CDR3 DNA reads as TGTGCCAGTAGTTCCTTCGACAGGCAGAATCAGCCCCAGCATTTT. Filled out from reference TRBV19 and TRBJ1-5, the complete variable domain reads DGGITQSPKYLFRKEGQNVTLSCEQNLNHDAMYWYRQDPGQGLRLIYYSQIVNDFQKGDIAEGYSVSREKKESFPLTVTSAQKNPTAFYLCASSSFDRQNQPQHFGDGTRLSIL.

V and J are TRBV24-1 and TRBJ2-7; the D is unclear. The CDR3 length is 13 residues. Germline V gene sequence: CDR1 KGHDR, CDR2 SFDVKD. The V and J ends lost 2 bases and 1 base respectively, with 5 bases between them. CDR3 DNA sequence: TGTGCCACCAGTGATTCCGGGTCCTACGAGCAGTACTTC. Translated: CATSDSGSYEQYF.

The chain joins TRBV4-3 to TRBJ2-6; tentative D call: TRBD1 (6 bases). Trimming took off 3 bases at V and 4 bases at J, with 10 bases between the two ends. This CDR3 has 15 residues. Germline CDR1 LGHNA, CDR2 YSLEER. DNA of the CDR3: TGCGCCAGCAGCCAGGGGGCGAGGGGGGCCAACGTCCTGACTTTC. It is translated as CASSQGARGANVLTF.

The chain carries TRBV9 and TRBJ2-3, with TRBD2 matching over 15 bases. J lost 3 bases, V lost 3 bases, and 2 bases had no gene match. Germline V gives CDR1 SGDLS, CDR2 YYNGEE. The CDR3 covers 16 residues. The chain's CDR3 is CASSGTSGGATDTQYF. CDR3 nucleotide sequence: TGTGCCAGCAGCGGGACTAGCGGGGGGGCAACAGATACGCAGTATTTT.

V usage is TRBV4-3 and J usage is TRBJ2-7; D gene ambiguous. This CDR3 comprises 14 residues. The ends were cut back, 3 bases at V and 1 base at J, with 10 bases in the middle. The germline CDR1 and CDR2 sequences are LGHNA and YSLEER. The CDR3 sequence is CASSQLRVSYEQYF. The CDR3 region has the DNA TGCGCCAGCAGCCAGCTCCGGGTATCCTACGAGCAGTACTTC.

The V gene is TRBV7-6, the J gene TRBJ1-2; D remains unclear. V was pared by 5 bases and J by 4 bases, with 14 bases between. In germline, CDR1 is SGHVS, CDR2 FNYEAQ. The length of the CDR3 is 14 residues. CDR3 amino acids: CASSPSGNPYGYTF. CDR3 bases: TGTGCCAGCAGCCCGAGCGGGAACCCCTATGGCTACACCTTC.

V and J are TRBV6-5 and TRBJ2-6; D uncertain. V shed 0 bases and J shed 3 bases, with 9 bases lying between them. This CDR3 comprises 16 residues. Germline V CDR1 and CDR2: MNHEY, SVGAGI. The CDR3 is CASSYSWSRGANVLTF. DNA for the CDR3: TGTGCCAGCAGTTACTCCTGGAGCCGTGGGGCCAACGTCCTGACTTTC.

This rearrangement joins TRBV7-9 to TRBJ1-6; TRBD1 matches at 8 bases. The V and J ends lost 5 bases and 10 bases, in that order; junction bases with no gene match: 7. This CDR3 has 14 residues. The germline V gene encodes CDR1 SEHNR and CDR2 FQNEAQ (reference sequence). In nucleotides, the CDR3 is TGTGCCAGCAGCCCGACAGGGGCCGGCTCACCCCTCCACTTT. This encodes CASSPTGAGSPLHF.

V and J are TRBV11-2 and TRBJ2-1, with D perhaps TRBD1 (6 bases). The CDR3 spans 16 residues. Trimming took off 3 bases at V and 6 bases at J, with 18 bases between the two ends. The germline CDR1 and CDR2 sequences are SGHAT and FQNNGV. The DNA of the CDR3 is TGTGCCAGCAGCTTTTGGGTGGGACAAGACTCCAATGAGCAGTTCTTC. Protein: CASSFWVGQDSNEQFF.

The chain recombines TRBV14 with TRBJ2-5; D call uncertain. Trimming took off 0 bases at V and 5 bases at J, with 10 bases between the two ends. The CDR3 has 14 amino acids. Germline CDR1 SGHDN, CDR2 FVKESK. CDR3 bases: TGTGCCAGCAGCCAAGATCGGTCGTCGGAGACCCAGTACTTC. Protein sequence: CASSQDRSSETQYF.

This rearrangement joins TRBV6-5 to TRBJ1-2; maybe TRBD1 (5 bases). Trimming cost V 2 bases and J 4 bases, with 11 bases left between them. There are 14 residues in the CDR3. Germline loops: CDR1 MNHEY, CDR2 SVGAGI. The CDR3 loop reads CASSYMDTSYGYTF. CDR3 DNA: TGTGCCAGCAGTTACATGGACACCTCCTATGGCTACACCTTC.

The chain joins TRBV10-3 to TRBJ1-4, with D possibly TRBD1 on 5 matching bases. This CDR3 is built from 13 residues. V was cut by 10 bases and J by 8 bases, with 17 bases left in between. Germline CDR1 and CDR2: ENHRY and SYGVKD. CDR3 DNA sequence: TGTGCCACCACCGGGACTGTGAAGGAAAAACTGTTTTTT. It encodes CATTGTVKEKLFF.

J is TRBJ2-3 and V is TRBV6-1; the match to TRBD1 covers 9 bases. The V gene's germline CDR1 is MNHNS and CDR2 SASEGT. The CDR3 is made up of 16 amino acids. J was trimmed by 1 base and V by 1 base; bases with no gene match: 3. The CDR3 DNA reads as TGTGCCAGCAGTGAAGAGACAGGGGGAGGCACAGATACGCAGTATTTT. This translates into CASSEETGGGTDTQYF.

This clone was observed once. The V gene is TRBV14, the J gene TRBJ1-2; 10 nucleotides align to TRBD1. There are 13 residues in the CDR3. From germline, CDR1 is SGHDN and CDR2 FVKESK. The V gene end was trimmed by 4 bases and the J gene end by 8 bases; junction bases not matched to a gene: 4. The CDR3, as DNA: TGTGCCAGCAGCCGCGGACAGGGGGGAGGCTACACCTTC. It translates to CASSRGQGGGYTF.

The chain couples TRBV20-1 to TRBJ1-2; D gene unclear. The ends were cut back, 6 bases at V and 8 bases at J, with 13 bases in the middle. The CDR3 sequence is 11 residues long. In germline, CDR1 is DFQATT, CDR2 SNEGSKA (reference sequence). The CDR3 region has the DNA TGCAGTGCAATCCACACGGGAGGCTACACCTTC. Protein sequence: CSAIHTGGYTF.

The chain recombines TRBV30 with TRBJ2-6, with a weak D call TRBD2 (7 bases). From germline, CDR1 is GTSNPN and CDR2 SVGIG (reference sequence). The CDR3 has 17 amino acids. Trimming took 7 bases from V and 1 from J, leaving 20 bases between them. CDR3 region: CALKRGEGFSGANVLTF. The CDR3 DNA reads as TGTGCCTTAAAAAGGGGGGAGGGGTTTTCTGGGGCCAACGTCCTGACTTTC.

This clone was detected a few times. The chain is built from TRBV27 and TRBJ1-1; D not resolved. The CDR3 loop spans 18 amino acids. V lost 5 bases to trimming and J lost 4 bases, with 26 bases between them. Germline CDR1 and CDR2: MNHEY and SMNVEV (reference sequence). CDR3 bases: TGTGCCAGCAGTCCATCCCCCTGGCAGCGTAGGGAGGGCACTGAAGCTTTCTTT. Protein: CASSPSPWQRREGTEAFF.

CDR3 nucleotide sequence: TGTGCCAGCAGTTTACGGGGAAGAAACTATGGCTACACCTTC. Amino acids: CASSLRGRNYGYTF. This rearrangement joins TRBV27 to TRBJ1-2; D uncertain. The V end was cut by 2 bases, the J end by 2 bases, with 9 bases between. This CDR3 comprises 14 residues. Germline V gene sequence: CDR1 MNHEY, CDR2 SMNVEV (reference sequence).

The rearrangement links TRBV4-1 to TRBJ1-2, with D unclear. Trimming took off 4 bases at V and 4 bases at J, with 13 bases between the two ends. Germline CDR1 reads MGHRA; CDR2 reads YSYEKL. This CDR3 is built from 14 residues. The CDR3 protein is CASSPFGGSYGYTF. As DNA, the CDR3 is TGCGCCAGCAGCCCTTTTGGAGGGTCCTATGGCTACACCTTC.

The chain has TRBV19 and TRBJ1-2; TRBD1 matches 8 bases. The CDR3 runs to 15 residues. Germline V CDR1 and CDR2: LNHDA, SQIVND (reference sequence). V trimming: 0 bases; J trimming: 7 bases; junction bases outside the gene matches: 7. CDR3: CASSIERGQGPGYTF. The CDR3, as DNA: TGTGCCAGTAGTATAGAGAGAGGACAGGGCCCTGGCTACACCTTC.

The genes are TRBV7-2 and TRBJ1-5; D unclear. V gave up 3 bases and J gave up 2 bases, with 8 bases separating them. The CDR3 sequence is 14 residues long. Germline CDR1 and CDR2: SGHTA and FQGNSA. The CDR3 nucleotides are TGTGCCAGCAGCTTTGGTCCAGGCAATCAGCCCCAGCATTTT. Translated, it gives CASSFGPGNQPQHF.

This chain links TRBV7-8 with TRBJ1-2; 7 positions match TRBD1. The trim removed 10 bases at V and 2 bases at J, leaving 4 bases unmatched. The germline gives CDR1 SGHVS, CDR2 FQNEAQ. The CDR3 contains 12 residues. This CDR3 reads CAIPTGNYGYTF. The DNA for the CDR3 is TGTGCCATCCCGACAGGGAACTATGGCTACACCTTC.

Note on this clone: Other nucleotide sequences from this sample produce the same CDR3. The chain uses TRBV7-9 and TRBJ1-1; 7 bases are shared with TRBD1. The germline CDR1 and CDR2 sequences are SEHNR and FQNEAQ (reference sequence). V gave up 1 base and J gave up 5 bases; unmatched junction bases: 4. CDR3 length: 14 amino acids. As DNA, the CDR3 is TGTGCCAGCAGCTTAGGACAGGGAGAAACTGAAGCTTTCTTT. It codes for CASSLGQGETEAFF. The complete variable domain, with remaining parts taken from reference TRBV7-9 and TRBJ1-1, reads DTGVSQNPRHKITKRGQNVTFRCDPISEHNRLYWYRQTLGQGPEFLTYFQNEAQLEKSRLLSDRFSAERPKGSFSTLEIQRTEQGDSAMYLCASSLGQGETEAFFGQGTRLTVV.

This clone has only one observation. V gene TRBV30 combines with J gene TRBJ1-2; no clear D gene. Trimming pared 4 bases from V and 7 bases from J, leaving 19 bases between. The CDR3 runs 14 residues. Per the germline V gene, CDR1 is GTSNPN and CDR2 is SVGIG (reference sequence). The DNA of the CDR3 is TGTGCCTGGAACTTATACGCTGCGCCAGGTGGCTACACCTTC. It is translated as CAWNLYAAPGGYTF.

The chain employs TRBV14 and TRBJ1-1, with D perhaps TRBD1 (5 bases). The CDR3 runs 16 residues. Trimming stripped 5 bases from V and 10 bases from J, with 26 bases between. The germline gives CDR1 SGHDN, CDR2 FVKESK. CDR3: CASSSQRGLWGFGAFF. In DNA, the CDR3 is TGTGCCAGCAGCTCCCAACGGGGACTATGGGGATTCGGAGCTTTCTTT.